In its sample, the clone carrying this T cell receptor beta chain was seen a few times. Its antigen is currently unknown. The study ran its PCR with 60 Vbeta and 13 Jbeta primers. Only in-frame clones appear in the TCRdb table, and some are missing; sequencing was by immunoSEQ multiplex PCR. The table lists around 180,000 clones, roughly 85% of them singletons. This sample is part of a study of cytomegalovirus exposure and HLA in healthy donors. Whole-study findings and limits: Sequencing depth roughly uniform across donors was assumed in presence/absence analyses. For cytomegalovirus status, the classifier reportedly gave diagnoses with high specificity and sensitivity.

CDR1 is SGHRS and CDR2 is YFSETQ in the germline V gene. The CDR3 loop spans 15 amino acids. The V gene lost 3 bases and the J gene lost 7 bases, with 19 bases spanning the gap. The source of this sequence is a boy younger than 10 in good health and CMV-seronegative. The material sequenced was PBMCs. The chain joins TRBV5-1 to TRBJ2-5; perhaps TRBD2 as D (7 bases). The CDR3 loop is CASSSEEGGPGTQYF. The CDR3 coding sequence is TGCGCCAGCAGCTCTGAAGAGGGGGGGCCAGGGACCCAGTACTTC.